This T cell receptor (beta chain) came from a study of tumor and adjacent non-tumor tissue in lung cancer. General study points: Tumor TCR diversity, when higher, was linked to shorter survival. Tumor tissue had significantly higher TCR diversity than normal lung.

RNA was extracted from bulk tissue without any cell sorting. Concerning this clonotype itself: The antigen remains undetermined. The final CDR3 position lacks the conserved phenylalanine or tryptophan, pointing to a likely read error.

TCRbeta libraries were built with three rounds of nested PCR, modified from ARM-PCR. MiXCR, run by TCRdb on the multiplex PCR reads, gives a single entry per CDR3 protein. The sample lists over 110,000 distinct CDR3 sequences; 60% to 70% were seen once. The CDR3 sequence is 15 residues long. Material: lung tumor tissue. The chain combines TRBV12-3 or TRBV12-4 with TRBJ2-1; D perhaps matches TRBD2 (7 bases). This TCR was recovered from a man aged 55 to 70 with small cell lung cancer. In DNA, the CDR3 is TGTGACAGCACACGGGCGAGGGGGGACTACAATAAGCAGTTCTTA. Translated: CDSTRARGDYNKQFL.